A single TCR beta chain is shown here with its context. The table lists this clonotype with many counts. Its antigen is not yet known. The sample holds no much larger clone one base away, and base qualities are not on file. Libraries were constructed by 5' RACE. The reads were generated on a NextSeq 500. The TCR library protocol attached a unique molecular identifier to each TCR cDNA molecule to allow correction of PCR and sequencing errors. In the paper's pipeline: Decombinator tools were used for TCR identification, UMI-based error correction and CDR3 extraction. TCRs above a frequency of 2 per 1,000, corresponding to the top 1% of the tumor frequency distribution, were defined as expanded. Renyi diversity was computed with the R vegan package after each repertoire had been subsampled 100 times to 5,000 TCRs. CDR3 similarity networks were constructed using string-kernel similarity of amino acid triplets, with links drawn between CDR3s whose pairwise similarity was above 0.82. TCRdb cleaned the public reads at Q25 with fastp, built clones with MiXCR and kept in-frame beta chains. Every CDR3 protein is listed once, alongside the most common genes and DNA of its rows. TCRdb's processing, not the study's, gives the V and J calls here. This sample holds approximately 39,000 distinct CDR3 sequences; 6% to 9.5% were observed only once. The top ten clonotypes cover around a tenth of the sample.

These data are taken from a study of spatial heterogeneity in lung cancer (dated by TCRdb to the late 2010s). Context from the whole study: Samples were obtained from 65 to 90 patients with early-stage, untreated non-small cell lung cancer from the lung TRACERx cohort. Follow-up PBMC samples were sequenced whenever the samples were available, and the median time to follow-up was approximately 24 months after resection. Beta-chain transcripts were consistently detected in greater numbers than alpha-chain transcripts, which likely reflects a higher abundance of beta-chain transcripts. In the raw uncorrected reads, each unique combination of TCR and UMI appeared more than ten times on average. The study quantitatively compared TCR alpha and beta repertoires across multiple tumor regions, matched nontumor lung and blood in non-small cell lung cancer. Nonsynonymous mutation counts, determined by whole-exome sequencing of tumor tissue, were related to features of the TCR repertoire. At surgery, some 200 tumor regions, 61 to 75 matched nontumor lung samples and 56 PBMC samples were TCR-sequenced for both alpha and beta chains.

Reading the label with the study, this specimen's time point is: blood at routine non-recurrence follow-up after resection. Whole RNA extracted from tumor and nontumor lung tissue, or from cryopreserved PBMC samples, was used for TCR sequencing without cell sorting. Patients were selected for TCR sequencing only if sufficient RNA was available from at least two tumor regions. Points the paper makes about the study in general: Ubiquitous expanded tumor TCRs were found in blood more often at tumor resection than at routine follow-up. Confirming at a functional level the hypothesis that regional TCRs recognize regional mutations was considered to require additional single-cell paired TCR alpha and beta sequencing. Only approximately 15 patients were included in the comparisons of baseline and follow-up blood repertoires.

The germline V gene sets CDR1 to SGHRS and CDR2 to YFSETQ. Cut back by 5 bases and 2 bases, the V and J ends lie 11 bases apart. From its cysteine to its phenylalanine, the CDR3 spans 14 amino acids. Here the CDR3 DNA is all that survives: 42 bases in frame from base 1. Sequences were derived from PBMCs, sampled at follow-up. The receptor comes from a male donor with early-stage non-small cell lung cancer. This sequence uses TRBV5-1 and TRBJ2-1; the D segment might be TRBD1 or TRBD2, since each matches 6 bases. The CDR3 is CASREGGTYNEQFF. The nucleotide sequence is given as TGCGCCAGCAGAGAGGGGGGCACCTACAATGAGCAGTTCTTC.